The source of this T cell receptor (beta chain) is a study of blood T cell repertoires in COVID-19. Patients from Seattle were sampled longitudinally, starting during active infection. Germline values: CDR1 SQVTM, CDR2 ANQGSEA. The V gene lost 6 bases and the J gene lost 1 base, with 21 bases spanning the gap. The CDR3 is made up of 16 amino acids. This clone was seen a single time. The assay was immunoSEQ multiplex PCR, and TCRdb's table has in-frame clones only and misses some. The sample includes about 230,000 clones, approximately 90% of them seen just once. The chain links TRBV29-1 to TRBJ1-2, with a weak D call TRBD1 (6 bases). The sequencing sample was made of peripheral blood. This receptor was taken from a man aged 30 to 39 with COVID-19, enrolled during active disease. CDR3 sequence: CSVGWSTGTLNYGYTF. The CDR3 coding sequence is TGCAGCGTCGGTTGGAGCACCGGGACACTTAACTATGGCTACACCTTC.